Following are 29 T cell receptor beta chains from one sample sequenced in a study of T cell responses to AZD1222 COVID-19 vaccine. Repertoires were generated with immunoSEQ multiplex PCR, while TCRdb's copy carries only in-frame clones and drops some. The sample shows around 140,000 clones, roughly nine tenths of them seen only once. The specimen comprised peripheral blood, sampled on day 0 of AZD1222 vaccination. All receptors derive from an adult in good health.

The chain employs TRBV2 and TRBJ1-4; 8 bases are a match to TRBD1. This CDR3 contains 16 residues. Germline values: CDR1 SNHLY, CDR2 FYNNEI. Trimming took 6 bases from V and 4 from J; bases not matched to a gene: 10. CDR3 bases: TGTGCCAGCAGCGCCCCGACAGGGGCAGGTAATGAAAAACTGTTTTTT. As protein: CASSAPTGAGNEKLFF.

V is TRBV28 and J is TRBJ2-3; D gene uncertain. V lost 8 bases, J lost 3 bases, and 9 bases lay in between. CDR3 length: 12 amino acids. The germline V gene has CDR1 MDHEN and CDR2 SYDVKM. CDR3 bases: TGTGCCAGCCATTCCGTTACAGATACGCAGTATTTT. It codes for CASHSVTDTQYF.

About this clone itself: One end of the junction does not line up with germline, which may come from a read error. J is TRBJ1-2 and V is TRBV3-1 (or the pseudogene TRBV3-2); D remains unclear. Germline V gene sequence: CDR1 LGHDT, CDR2 YNNKEL (reference sequence). The CDR3 consists of 9 residues. The CDR3 sequence: CASSQDRAF. The CDR3 nucleotides are TGTGCCAGCAGCCAAGACAGAGCCTTC.

The chain couples TRBV11-2 to TRBJ2-1; D perhaps matches TRBD2 (5 bases). The CDR3 length is 14 residues. V was trimmed by 2 bases and J by 4 bases, leaving 9 bases between them. The germline CDR1 and CDR2 sequences are SGHAT and FQNNGV. CDR3 loop: CASSLLRAYNEQFF. As DNA, the CDR3 is TGTGCCAGCAGCTTACTGCGGGCGTACAATGAGCAGTTCTTC.

The V call is TRBV18, the J call TRBJ2-5; TRBD1 might be the D (6 bases). Germline CDR1 is KGHSH and CDR2 is LQKENI. V was cut by 3 bases and J by 1 base, with 9 bases left in between. The CDR3 covers 14 residues. CDR3 nucleotide sequence: TGTGCCAGCTCACCCACAGGGTTCCAAGAGACCCAGTACTTC. Its translation: CASSPTGFQETQYF.

The chain couples TRBV29-1 to TRBJ2-5, with no clear D. Trimming left V 3 bases short and J 7 bases short, with 12 bases between. Per germline, CDR1 SQVTM and CDR2 ANQGSEA. This CDR3 spans 12 amino acids. As DNA, the CDR3 is TGCAGCGTTGAGTCGGAATTGGGGACCCAGTACTTC. Its protein product is CSVESELGTQYF.

The genes are TRBV6-5 and TRBJ1-6; D ambiguous. The germline V gene has CDR1 MNHEY and CDR2 SVGAGI. The CDR3 loop spans 15 amino acids. With 5 bases removed from V and 1 base from J, the gap between germline ends came to 9 bases. The CDR3 reads CASSPPPSYNSPLHF. The DNA of the CDR3 is TGTGCCAGCAGTCCCCCGCCTTCCTATAATTCACCCCTCCACTTT.

The V and J genes are TRBV25-1 and TRBJ1-4, with TRBD1 matching 9 bases. The length of the CDR3 is 15 residues. Trimming at V came to 4 bases and at J to 11 bases, leaving 11 bases not matched to a gene. The germline CDR1 and CDR2 sequences are MGHDK and SYGVNS. CDR3 bases: TGTGCCAGCAGTGTGACCGGGACAGGGAAGAACAAACTGTTTTTT. Residues: CASSVTGTGKNKLFF.

The rearrangement links TRBV5-6 to TRBJ1-3; 7 bases line up with TRBD1. Germline values: CDR1 SGHDT, CDR2 YYEEEE. Trimming removed 2 bases from V and 0 bases from J; junction bases left unmatched: 5. The CDR3 runs 16 residues. The CDR3 DNA sequence: TGTGCCAGCAGCTTCCGACAGGGCCGCTCTGGAAACACCATATATTTT. As protein: CASSFRQGRSGNTIYF.

The V and J genes are TRBV18 and TRBJ2-7; no clear D gene. This CDR3 region has 15 residues. V shed 5 bases and J shed 0 bases, with 14 bases lying between them. Per germline, CDR1 KGHSH and CDR2 LQKENI. The CDR3 bases are TGTGCCAGCTCATTCGGACCGCCAAGCTCCTACGAGCAGTACTTC. This encodes CASSFGPPSSYEQYF.

This chain connects TRBV15 to TRBJ2-2; 13 nucleotides align to TRBD2. This CDR3 is built from 18 residues. With 2 bases clipped from V and 1 base from J, the junction kept 4 bases outside the gene matches. Per the germline V gene, CDR1 is LNHNV and CDR2 is YYDKDF (reference sequence). The CDR3 loop is CATSRTGLAGRNTGELFF. The CDR3 DNA sequence: TGTGCCACCAGCAGAACGGGACTAGCGGGAAGGAACACCGGGGAGCTGTTTTTT.

V is TRBV18 and J is TRBJ2-7, with TRBD1 matching 8 bases. The germline CDR1 and CDR2 sequences are KGHSH and LQKENI. The trim removed 5 bases at V and 2 bases at J, leaving 2 bases unmatched. The CDR3 consists of 13 residues. The CDR3 protein is CASSRDRTYEQYF. The CDR3 nucleotides read TGTGCCAGCTCAAGGGACAGGACCTACGAGCAGTACTTC. Combining the CDR3 with reference TRBV18 and TRBJ2-7 gives the whole variable domain NAGVMQNPRHLVRRRGQEARLRCSPMKGHSHVYWYRQLPEEGLKFMVYLQKENIIDESGMPKERFSAEFPKEGPSILRIQQVVRGDSAAYFCASSRDRTYEQYFGPGTRLTVT.

The V call is TRBV19, the J call TRBJ1-2, with 8 bases fitting TRBD1. The V segment lost 5 bases and the J segment 2 bases; nucleotides outside the gene matches: 7. Germline assignment: CDR1 LNHDA and CDR2 SQIVND (reference sequence). CDR3 length: 15 residues. The chain's CDR3 is CASSRPGQANYGYTF. DNA of the CDR3: TGTGCCAGTAGTCGACCGGGACAGGCGAACTATGGCTACACCTTC.

V and J are TRBV7-2 and TRBJ1-5; D is uncertain. Germline values: CDR1 SGHTA, CDR2 FQGNSA. The CDR3 sequence is 16 residues long. V was pared by 1 base and J by 4 bases, with 14 bases between. The CDR3 DNA sequence: TGTGCCAGCAGCTTAGGGTCGGGGTGGCCAAATCAGCCCCAGCATTTT. Amino acid sequence: CASSLGSGWPNQPQHF.

This clone was picked up one time. This chain links TRBV7-2 with TRBJ2-3, with 8 positions matching TRBD2. J gave up 11 bases and V 1 base, and 11 bases lay outside the gene matches. CDR1 and CDR2 from the germline V gene are SGHTA and FQGNSA. This CDR3 contains 15 residues. The CDR3 loop is CASSLDGGASTRQYF. CDR3 sequence (DNA): TGTGCCAGCAGCTTAGACGGGGGGGCTAGTACAAGGCAGTATTTT.

The V gene is TRBV2, the J gene TRBJ2-5, with no clear D. The CDR3 consists of 11 residues. The V and J ends lost 6 bases and 4 bases respectively, with 6 bases between them. Germline CDR1 reads SNHLY; CDR2 reads FYNNEI. The CDR3 coding sequence is TGTGCCAGCAGCCCACTAGAGACCCAGTACTTC. Protein sequence: CASSPLETQYF.

This chain joins TRBV19 and TRBJ1-1; TRBD1 matches 7 bases. The CDR3 totals 17 residues. J lost 2 bases, V lost 6 bases, and 15 bases had no gene match. Per germline, CDR1 LNHDA and CDR2 SQIVND (reference sequence). The CDR3 sequence: CASRSGTARSRNTEAFF. Written as DNA, the CDR3 is TGTGCCAGTAGGTCGGGGACAGCTCGTTCTAGAAACACTGAAGCTTTCTTT.

This rearrangement joins TRBV28 to TRBJ2-7; tentatively, D is TRBD1 (6 bases). Trimming left V 5 bases short and J 1 base short, with 12 bases between. This CDR3 has 14 residues. Germline V CDR1 and CDR2: MDHEN, SYDVKM. The CDR3 sequence: CASSRGGPSYEQYF. CDR3 bases: TGTGCCAGCAGTAGAGGGGGACCTTCCTACGAGCAGTACTTC.

V gene TRBV6-1 combines with J gene TRBJ1-5; TRBD1 is a possible D gene (6 bases). Per germline, CDR1 MNHNS and CDR2 SASEGT. V was shortened by 3 bases and J by 4 bases, with 16 bases between the two germline ends. The CDR3 is made up of 16 amino acids. The CDR3 region is CASSDVAGVRNQPQHF. The CDR3 nucleotides are TGTGCCAGCAGTGACGTCGCAGGGGTAAGGAATCAGCCCCAGCATTTT.

The chain combines TRBV5-1 with TRBJ2-7; D might be TRBD2 (6 bases). CDR1 is SGHRS and CDR2 is YFSETQ in the germline V gene. The CDR3 totals 14 residues. The V end lost 2 bases, the J end lost 2 bases, and 11 bases lay between the germline ends. The CDR3 DNA sequence: TGCGCCAGCAGCTTAACCGGGGGAACCTACGAGCAGTACTTC. It yields the protein CASSLTGGTYEQYF.

This clone showed up just once. V gene TRBV6-5 combines with J gene TRBJ1-2; TRBD1 matches 8 bases. CDR1 is MNHEY and CDR2 is SVGAGI in the germline V gene. This CDR3 region has 14 residues. The junction had 2 bases not matched to a gene; V was cut back by 0 bases and J by 5 bases. The CDR3 protein is CASSYSGQAYGYTF. As DNA, the CDR3 is TGTGCCAGCAGTTACTCGGGACAGGCGTATGGCTACACCTTC.

The chain is built from TRBV7-9 and TRBJ1-4; D not resolved. Per the germline V gene, CDR1 is SEHNR and CDR2 is FQNEAQ (reference sequence). Trimming took off 4 bases at V and 7 bases at J, with 19 bases between the two ends. CDR3 size: 16 residues. The CDR3 DNA reads as TGTGCCAGCAGCTCCCCAAGCGGAGGGTGGAGTGAAAAACTGTTTTTT. It yields the protein CASSSPSGGWSEKLFF.

The chain employs TRBV2 and TRBJ2-1; 7 bases align to TRBD1. Germline V lookup: CDR1 SNHLY, CDR2 FYNNEI. Unmatched junction bases numbered 12, after V lost 7 bases and J lost 12 bases. The CDR3 consists of 13 residues. CDR3 DNA: TGTGCCAGCACTCGACCCCGTCCAGGGGGGCAGTTCTTC. It yields the protein CASTRPRPGGQFF.

The chain is built from TRBV9 and TRBJ2-1, with TRBD2 as a possible D gene (6 bases). The CDR3 runs to 15 residues. The V and J ends lost 5 bases and 1 base respectively, with 13 bases between them. CDR1 and CDR2 (germline): SGDLS, YYNGEE. CDR3 in DNA: TGTGCCAGCAGTCGATCCGGGGGTTCCTACAATGAGCAGTTCTTC. Translation: CASSRSGGSYNEQFF.

The CDR3 DNA reads as TGTGCCAGCAGTGATGGGACAGCAGGAAACACCATATATTTT. It codes for CASSDGTAGNTIYF. The V gene is TRBV2, the J gene TRBJ1-3, with 7 bases fitting TRBD1. Looked up from germline, CDR1 is SNHLY and CDR2 is FYNNEI. The CDR3 has 14 amino acids. The V and J ends lost 3 bases and 4 bases, in that order; junction bases with no gene match: 3.

This clone was seen only once. The chain couples TRBV28 to TRBJ2-7; tentative D call: TRBD1 (6 bases). The CDR3 loop spans 12 amino acids. Trimming removed 7 bases at V and 3 bases at J, with 10 bases between. Germline V lookup: CDR1 MDHEN, CDR2 SYDVKM. Here the CDR3 DNA reads TGTGCCAGCACAGGGGACGGCTACGAGCAGTACTTC. It yields the protein CASTGDGYEQYF.

About this clone: The same CDR3 can be traced to other DNA sequences in this sample. The chain recombines TRBV7-3 with TRBJ2-5; 8 bases line up with TRBD1. From germline, CDR1 is SGHTA and CDR2 FQGTGA. V lost 5 bases to trimming and J lost 4 bases; unmatched junction nucleotides: 3. The CDR3 has 13 amino acids. The CDR3: CASSPDRGETQYF. In DNA form, the CDR3 reads TGTGCCAGCAGCCCTGACAGGGGAGAGACCCAGTACTTC.

The chain is built from TRBV12-3 or TRBV12-4 and TRBJ2-2; no clear D gene. V was pared by 3 bases and J by 9 bases, with 11 bases between. The CDR3 totals 13 residues. The CDR3 DNA follows: TGTGCCAGCAGTTTGTCTAGGGTCCGGGAGCTGTTTTTT. This sequence encodes CASSLSRVRELFF.

This sequence joins TRBV5-1 and TRBJ2-7; 8 positions agree with TRBD2. The CDR3 loop spans 15 amino acids. Losses at the gene ends were 4 bases for V and 5 bases for J; bases not matched to a gene: 11. CDR1 and CDR2 (germline): SGHRS, YFSETQ. The chain's CDR3 is CASSESPGTSHEQYF. CDR3 DNA: TGCGCCAGCAGCGAGAGTCCCGGGACTAGTCACGAGCAGTACTTC.